A single sample gave rise to the 10 T cell receptor beta chains below, sequenced in a study of cytomegalovirus exposure and HLA in healthy donors (TCRdb year 2017). Library preparation was by the immunoSEQ multiplex PCR assay. The multiplex PCR relied on a mix of 60 forward primers for TCR Vbeta segments and 13 reverse primers for TCR Jbeta segments. The source is immuneACCESS, and TCRdb retained only in-frame sequences with V and J called. Part of the clones is not carried over; for the studies checked, unresolved V genes explain less than half of this, and the remainder is unexplained. In this sample the table shows a few hundred thousand clones, 65% to 85% of which occur a single time. The ten largest clonotypes hold approximately 2.9% of the sample. Sequencing was performed on PBMCs. Every receptor here comes from a man younger than 40 in good health and CMV-seronegative.

The V gene is TRBV9, the J gene TRBJ2-4; 7 bases are shared with TRBD2. The CDR3 extends over 15 amino acids. With V trimmed by 2 bases and J by 8 bases, 10 bases remained unmatched. The germline gives CDR1 SGDLS, CDR2 YYNGEE. CDR3 amino acids: CASSVLRGRLDIQYF. CDR3 in DNA: TGTGCCAGCAGCGTTTTGCGGGGGAGGTTAGACATTCAGTACTTC.

The V gene is TRBV5-5, the J gene TRBJ2-7, with 7 bases identical to TRBD1. The ends lost 4 bases at V and 2 bases at J; junction bases unmatched: 6. Germline lookup yields CDR1 SGHKS and CDR2 YYEKEE (reference sequence). CDR3 length: 14 residues. For the CDR3, the DNA is TGTGCCAGCAGCAGGGACAGTCTAACCTACGAGCAGTACTTC. This gives the protein CASSRDSLTYEQYF.

The gene calls are TRBV6-6 and TRBJ1-3, with a weak D call TRBD1 (6 bases). The CDR3 runs to 15 residues. Germline assignment: CDR1 MNHNY and CDR2 SVGAGI (reference sequence). Trimming pared 0 bases from V and 3 bases from J, leaving 9 bases between. In DNA form, the CDR3 reads TGTGCCAGCAGTTACTCGGAACAGGGTGGAAACACCATATATTTT. It codes for CASSYSEQGGNTIYF.

This clone was recorded a few times. This rearrangement joins TRBV6-1 to TRBJ2-7; the match to TRBD1 covers 8 bases. The trim removed 8 bases at V and 7 bases at J, leaving 10 bases unmatched. Germline V gene data show CDR1 as MNHNS and CDR2 as SASEGT. The CDR3 sequence is 13 residues long. The CDR3 region has the DNA TGTGCCAGCTGGCGGACAGGGCTGGGAGAGCAGTACTTC. As protein: CASWRTGLGEQYF.

This chain connects TRBV18 to TRBJ2-3, with D unclear. The CDR3 is 13 amino acids. Germline V gene data show CDR1 as KGHSH and CDR2 as LQKENI. V lost 4 bases and J 3 bases, leaving 8 bases between the germline ends. The CDR3 loop reads CASSRSQTDTQYF. As DNA, the CDR3 is TGTGCCAGCTCACGTTCGCAGACAGATACGCAGTATTTT.

The rearrangement uses TRBV28 and TRBJ1-2; no firm D call. Germline V gene lookup returns CDR1 MDHEN and CDR2 SYDVKM. This CDR3 contains 15 residues. Trimming took off 7 bases at V and 1 base at J, with 16 bases between the two ends. CDR3 nucleotide sequence: TGTGCCAGCACGGCCTGGGCAGGTGATAACTATGGCTACACCTTC. Amino acid sequence: CASTAWAGDNYGYTF.

The chain is built from TRBV5-1 and TRBJ1-1, with TRBD1 matching 7 bases. V shed 5 bases, J shed 8 bases, and the junction held 12 bases outside the gene matches. The CDR3 is 14 amino acids. Germline-derived CDR1 and CDR2 are SGHRS and YFSETQ. As DNA, the CDR3 is TGCGCCAGCAGACTAGACAGGGAGATAGCAGAAGCTTTCTTT. This encodes CASRLDREIAEAFF.

This clone has a handful of counts. Mismatch with germline at one junction end may stem from a read error. The J gene is TRBJ1-1, the V gene TRBV28, with 9 bases fitting TRBD1. CDR1 is MDHEN and CDR2 is SYDVKM in the germline V gene. CDR3 size: 14 residues. The CDR3 DNA follows: TGTGCCAGCGGTTTCACAGGGGGCGGCCCTGAAGCTTTCTTT. Amino acid sequence: CASGFTGGGPEAFF.

Here the CDR3 reads CASSYFESSYEQYF. CDR3 in DNA: TGCGCCAGCAGCTACTTCGAGAGCTCCTACGAGCAGTACTTC. The chain employs TRBV5-1 and TRBJ2-7, with no clear D. Germline assignment: CDR1 SGHRS and CDR2 YFSETQ. The CDR3 runs to 14 residues. Trimming took 3 bases from V and 0 from J, leaving 10 bases between them.

The chain couples TRBV6-1 to TRBJ2-3; 8 bases map to TRBD2. Trimming removed 5 bases from V and 3 bases from J; junction bases left unmatched: 7. The CDR3 is made up of 15 amino acids. Germline CDR1 reads MNHNS; CDR2 reads SASEGT. The CDR3 sequence: CASSSLGGATDTQYF. Here the CDR3 DNA reads TGTGCCAGCAGTTCGCTCGGGGGGGCGACAGATACGCAGTATTTT.